The entry that follows covers one TCR beta chain sequence. Its matching antigen is unknown. This sample is part of a study of T cell responses to AZD1222 COVID-19 vaccine. Study-wide results and caveats: Within unmutated variant regions lay the reported targets of nearly half of spike-specific TCRs. It should be noted that donors were predominantly white British and more often female, and clonal diversity was possibly underestimated.

Per the germline V gene, CDR1 is LNHDA and CDR2 is SQIVND (reference sequence). The CDR3 contains 17 residues. V was trimmed by 3 bases and J by 8 bases, leaving 22 bases between them. Data came from immunoSEQ multiplex PCR; TCRdb stores just in-frame clones and leaves some out. The repertoire holds 150,000 to 180,000 clones, with less than 90% as singletons. This TCR was sampled from an adult who had recovered from COVID-19. The chain recombines TRBV19 with TRBJ1-4, with D perhaps matching TRBD1 (5 bases). The material sequenced was peripheral blood, taken after recovery from COVID-19. Here the CDR3 reads CASSISGPTVPREKLFF. The CDR3, as DNA: TGTGCCAGTAGTATTTCGGGCCCGACAGTACCTCGGGAAAAACTGTTTTTT.